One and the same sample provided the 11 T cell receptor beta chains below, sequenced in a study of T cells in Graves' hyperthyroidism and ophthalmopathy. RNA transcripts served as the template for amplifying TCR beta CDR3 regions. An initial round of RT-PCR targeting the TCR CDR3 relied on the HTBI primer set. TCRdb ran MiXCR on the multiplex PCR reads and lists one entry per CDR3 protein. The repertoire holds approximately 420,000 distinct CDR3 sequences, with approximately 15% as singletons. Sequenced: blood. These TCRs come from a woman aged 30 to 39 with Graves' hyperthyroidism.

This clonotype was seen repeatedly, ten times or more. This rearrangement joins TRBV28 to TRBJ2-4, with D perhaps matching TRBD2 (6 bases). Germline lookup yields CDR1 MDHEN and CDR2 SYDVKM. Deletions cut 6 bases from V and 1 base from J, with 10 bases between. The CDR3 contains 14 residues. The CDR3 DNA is TGTGCCAGCAGGGAGGGTTCGGCCAAAAACATTCAGTACTTC. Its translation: CASREGSAKNIQYF.

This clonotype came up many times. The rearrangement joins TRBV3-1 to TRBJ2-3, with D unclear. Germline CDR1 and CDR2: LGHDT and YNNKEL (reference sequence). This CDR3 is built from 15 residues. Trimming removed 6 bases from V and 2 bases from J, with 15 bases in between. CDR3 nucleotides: TGTGCCAGCAGGCACCGCGAGCATCTCACAGATACGCAGTATTTT. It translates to CASRHREHLTDTQYF.

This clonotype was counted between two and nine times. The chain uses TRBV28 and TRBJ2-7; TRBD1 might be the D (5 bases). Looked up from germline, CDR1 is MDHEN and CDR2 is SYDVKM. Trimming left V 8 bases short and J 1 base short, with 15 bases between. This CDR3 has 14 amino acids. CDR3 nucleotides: TGTGCCAGCGCTCTCCAGGGCCCGTCCTACGAGCAGTACTTC. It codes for CASALQGPSYEQYF.

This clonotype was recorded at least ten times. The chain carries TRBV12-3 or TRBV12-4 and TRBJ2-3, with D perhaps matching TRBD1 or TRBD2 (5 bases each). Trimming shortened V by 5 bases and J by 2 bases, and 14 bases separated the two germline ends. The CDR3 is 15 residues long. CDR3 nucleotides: TGTGCCAGCAGTCTGTTTGGGGGATACACAGATACGCAGTATTTT. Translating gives CASSLFGGYTDTQYF.

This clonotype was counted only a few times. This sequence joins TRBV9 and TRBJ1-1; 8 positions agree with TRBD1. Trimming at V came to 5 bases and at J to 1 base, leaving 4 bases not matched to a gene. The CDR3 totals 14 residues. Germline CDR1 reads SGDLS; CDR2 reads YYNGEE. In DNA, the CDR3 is TGTGCCAGCAGTGATCAGGGGGCGAACACTGAAGCTTTCTTT. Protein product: CASSDQGANTEAFF.

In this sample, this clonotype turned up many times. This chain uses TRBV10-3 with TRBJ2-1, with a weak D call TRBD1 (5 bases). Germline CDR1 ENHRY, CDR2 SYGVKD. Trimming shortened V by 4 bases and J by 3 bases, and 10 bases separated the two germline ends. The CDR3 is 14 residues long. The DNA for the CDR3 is TGTGCCATCAGTGCCGGACAACTCTACAATGAGCAGTTCTTC. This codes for CAISAGQLYNEQFF.

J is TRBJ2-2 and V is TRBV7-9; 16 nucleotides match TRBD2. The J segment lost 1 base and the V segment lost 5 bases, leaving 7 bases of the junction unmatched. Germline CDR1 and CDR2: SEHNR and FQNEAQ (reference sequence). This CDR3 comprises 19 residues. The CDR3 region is CASSPGTSGRAENTGELFF. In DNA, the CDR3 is TGTGCCAGCAGCCCCGGGACTAGCGGGAGGGCCGAGAACACCGGGGAGCTGTTTTTT.

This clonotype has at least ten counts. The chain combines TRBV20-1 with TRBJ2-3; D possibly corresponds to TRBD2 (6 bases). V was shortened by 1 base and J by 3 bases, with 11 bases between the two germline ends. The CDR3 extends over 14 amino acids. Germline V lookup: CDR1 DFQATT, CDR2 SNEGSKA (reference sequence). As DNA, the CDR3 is TGCAGTGCTAGAGGGAGGGCGGTAACAGATACGCAGTATTTT. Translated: CSARGRAVTDTQYF.

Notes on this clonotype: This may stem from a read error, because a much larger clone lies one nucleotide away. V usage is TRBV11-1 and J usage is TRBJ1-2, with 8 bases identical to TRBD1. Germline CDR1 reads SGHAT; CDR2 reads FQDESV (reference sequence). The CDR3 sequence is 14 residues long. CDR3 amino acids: CASRLDRAADGHTF. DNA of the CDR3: TGTGCCAGCAGACTGGACAGGGCAGCGGATGGCCACACCTTC.

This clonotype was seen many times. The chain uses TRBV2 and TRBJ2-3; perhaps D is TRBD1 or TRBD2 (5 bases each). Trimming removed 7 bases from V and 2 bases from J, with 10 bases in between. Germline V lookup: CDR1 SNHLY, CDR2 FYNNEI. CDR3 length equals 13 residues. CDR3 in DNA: TGTGCCAGCAAGGGGACCATCACAGATACGCAGTATTTT. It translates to CASKGTITDTQYF.

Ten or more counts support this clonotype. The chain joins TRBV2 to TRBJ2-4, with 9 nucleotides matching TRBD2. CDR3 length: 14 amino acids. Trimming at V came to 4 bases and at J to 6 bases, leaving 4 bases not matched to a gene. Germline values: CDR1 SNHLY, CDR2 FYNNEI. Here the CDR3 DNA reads TGTGCCAGCAGTGGCGGGAGGGCGGGAAACATTCAGTACTTC. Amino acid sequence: CASSGGRAGNIQYF.